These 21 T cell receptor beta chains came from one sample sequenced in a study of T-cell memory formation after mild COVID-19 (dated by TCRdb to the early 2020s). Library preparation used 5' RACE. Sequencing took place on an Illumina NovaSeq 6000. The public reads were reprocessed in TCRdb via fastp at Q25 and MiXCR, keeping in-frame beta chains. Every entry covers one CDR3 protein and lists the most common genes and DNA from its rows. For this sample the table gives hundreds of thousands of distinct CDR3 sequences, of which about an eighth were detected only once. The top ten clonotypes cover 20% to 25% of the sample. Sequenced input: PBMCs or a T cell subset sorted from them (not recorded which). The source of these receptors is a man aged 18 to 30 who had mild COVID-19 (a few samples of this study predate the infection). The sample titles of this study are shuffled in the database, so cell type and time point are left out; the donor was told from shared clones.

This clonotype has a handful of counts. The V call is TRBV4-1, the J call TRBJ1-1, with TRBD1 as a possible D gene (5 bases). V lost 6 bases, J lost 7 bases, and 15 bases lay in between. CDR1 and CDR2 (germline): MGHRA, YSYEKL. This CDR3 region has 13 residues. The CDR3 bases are TGCGCCAGCAGTCGGGGGGGGTTGGGTGAAGCTTTCTTT. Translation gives CASSRGGLGEAFF.

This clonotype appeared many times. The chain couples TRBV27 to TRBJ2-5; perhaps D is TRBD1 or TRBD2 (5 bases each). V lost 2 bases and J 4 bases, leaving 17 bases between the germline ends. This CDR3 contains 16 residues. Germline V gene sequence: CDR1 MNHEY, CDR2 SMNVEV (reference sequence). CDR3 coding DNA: TGTGCCAGCAGTTTAATCGGGACCACAAGCGGAGAGACCCAGTACTTC. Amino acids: CASSLIGTTSGETQYF.

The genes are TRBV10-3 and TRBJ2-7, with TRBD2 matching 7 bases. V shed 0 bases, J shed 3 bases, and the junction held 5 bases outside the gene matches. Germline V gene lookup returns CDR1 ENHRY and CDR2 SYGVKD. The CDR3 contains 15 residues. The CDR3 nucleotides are TGTGCCATCAGTGAGTCGATCAGCGGGGTCTACGAGCAGTACTTC. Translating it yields CAISESISGVYEQYF.

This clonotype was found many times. CDR3 sequence: CASRLRTGRGLRLDTGELFF. The CDR3 DNA follows: TGTGCCAGCAGATTAAGAACAGGCAGGGGGCTGCGTTTAGACACCGGGGAGCTGTTTTTT. V gene TRBV7-8 combines with J gene TRBJ2-2; TRBD1 aligns across 8 bases. With V trimmed by 6 bases and J by 3 bases, 21 bases remained unmatched. Germline CDR1 reads SGHVS; CDR2 reads FQNEAQ. This CDR3 has 20 residues. Full variable domain (outside the CDR3, taken from reference TRBV7-8 and TRBJ2-2): GAGVSQSPRYKVAKRGQDVALRCDPISGHVSLFWYQQALGQGPEFLTYFQNEAQLDKSGLPSDRFFAERPEGSVSTLKIQRTQQEDSAVYLCASRLRTGRGLRLDTGELFFGEGSRLTVL.

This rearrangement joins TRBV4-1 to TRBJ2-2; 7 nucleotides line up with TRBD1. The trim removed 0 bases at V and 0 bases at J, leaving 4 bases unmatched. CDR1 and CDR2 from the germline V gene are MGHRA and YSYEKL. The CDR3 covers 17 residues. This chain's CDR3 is CASSQEGQSPNTGELFF. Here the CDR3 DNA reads TGCGCCAGCAGCCAAGAGGGACAGAGCCCGAACACCGGGGAGCTGTTTTTT.

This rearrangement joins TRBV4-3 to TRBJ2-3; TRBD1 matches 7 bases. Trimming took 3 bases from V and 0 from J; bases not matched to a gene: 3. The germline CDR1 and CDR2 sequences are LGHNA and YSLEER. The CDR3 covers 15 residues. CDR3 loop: CASSQLQGSTDTQYF. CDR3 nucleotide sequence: TGCGCCAGCAGCCAGTTACAGGGGAGCACAGATACGCAGTATTTT.

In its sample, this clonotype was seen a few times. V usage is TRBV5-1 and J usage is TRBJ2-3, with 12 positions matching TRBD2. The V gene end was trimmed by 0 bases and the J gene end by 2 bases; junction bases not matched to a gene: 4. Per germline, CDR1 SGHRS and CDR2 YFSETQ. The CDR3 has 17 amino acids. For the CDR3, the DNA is TGCGCCAGCAGCTTGGCCTCTAGCGGGGGGGCCACAGATACGCAGTATTTT. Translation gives CASSLASSGGATDTQYF.

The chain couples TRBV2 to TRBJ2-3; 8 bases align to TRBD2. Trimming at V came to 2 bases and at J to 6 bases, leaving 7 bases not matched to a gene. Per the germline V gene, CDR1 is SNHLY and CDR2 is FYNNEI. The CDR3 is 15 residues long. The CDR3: CASSEWGSGMDTQYF. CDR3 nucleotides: TGTGCCAGCAGTGAATGGGGTAGCGGGATGGATACGCAGTATTTT.

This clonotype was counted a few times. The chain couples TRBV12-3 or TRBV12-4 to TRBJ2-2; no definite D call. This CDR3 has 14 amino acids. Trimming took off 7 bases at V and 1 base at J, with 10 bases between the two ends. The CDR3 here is CASTAGGNTGELFF. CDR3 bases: TGTGCCAGCACGGCCGGCGGGAACACCGGGGAGCTGTTTTTT.

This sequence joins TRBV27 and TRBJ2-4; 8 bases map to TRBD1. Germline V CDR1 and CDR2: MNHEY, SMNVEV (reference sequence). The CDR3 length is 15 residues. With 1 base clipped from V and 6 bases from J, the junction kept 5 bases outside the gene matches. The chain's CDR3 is CASSLYGTGRNIQYF. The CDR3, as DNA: TGTGCCAGCAGTTTATACGGGACAGGCCGAAACATTCAGTACTTC.

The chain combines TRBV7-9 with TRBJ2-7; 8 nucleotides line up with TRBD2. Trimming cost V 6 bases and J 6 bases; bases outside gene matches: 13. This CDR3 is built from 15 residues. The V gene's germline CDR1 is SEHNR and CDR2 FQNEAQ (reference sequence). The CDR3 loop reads CASSSPIAGIGEQYF. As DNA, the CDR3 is TGTGCCAGCAGTTCCCCAATAGCGGGGATCGGCGAGCAGTACTTC.

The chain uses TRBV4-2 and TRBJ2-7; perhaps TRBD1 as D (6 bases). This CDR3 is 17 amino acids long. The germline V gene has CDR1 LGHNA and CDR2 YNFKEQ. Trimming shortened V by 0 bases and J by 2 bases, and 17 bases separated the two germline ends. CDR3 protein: CASSQDGYRAGAYEQYF. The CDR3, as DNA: TGTGCCAGCAGCCAAGATGGCTACAGGGCCGGGGCCTACGAGCAGTACTTC.

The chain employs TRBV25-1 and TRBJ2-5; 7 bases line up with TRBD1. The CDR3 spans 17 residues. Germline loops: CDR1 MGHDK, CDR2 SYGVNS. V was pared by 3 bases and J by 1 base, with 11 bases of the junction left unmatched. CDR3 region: CASSDGQYGQAQETQYF. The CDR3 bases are TGTGCCAGCAGTGACGGCCAATACGGACAGGCCCAAGAGACCCAGTACTTC.

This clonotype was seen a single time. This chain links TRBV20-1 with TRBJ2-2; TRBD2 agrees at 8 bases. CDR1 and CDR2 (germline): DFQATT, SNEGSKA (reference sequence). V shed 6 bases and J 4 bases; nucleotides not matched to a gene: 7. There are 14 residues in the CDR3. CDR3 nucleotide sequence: TGCAGTGCCACTCAGGCGGGGGGCACCGGGGAGCTGTTTTTT. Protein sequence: CSATQAGGTGELFF.

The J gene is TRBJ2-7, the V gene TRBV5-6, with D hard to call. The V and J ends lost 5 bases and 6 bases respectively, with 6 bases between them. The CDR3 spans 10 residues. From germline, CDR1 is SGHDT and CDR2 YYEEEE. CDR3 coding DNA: TGTGCCAGCAGAGCCCTCGAGCAGTACGTC. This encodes CASRALEQYV.

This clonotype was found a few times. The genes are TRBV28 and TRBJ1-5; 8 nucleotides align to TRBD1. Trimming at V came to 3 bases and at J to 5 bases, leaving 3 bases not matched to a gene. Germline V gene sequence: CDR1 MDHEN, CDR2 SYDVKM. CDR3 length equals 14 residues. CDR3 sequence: CASSLGQAHQPQHF. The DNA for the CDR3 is TGTGCCAGCAGTTTGGGACAGGCCCATCAGCCCCAGCATTTT. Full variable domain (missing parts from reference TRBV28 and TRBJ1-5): DVKVTQSSRYLVKRTGEKVFLECVQDMDHENMFWYRQDPGLGLRLIYFSYDVKMKEKGDIPEGYSVSREKKERFSLILESASTNQTSMYLCASSLGQAHQPQHFGDGTRLSIL.

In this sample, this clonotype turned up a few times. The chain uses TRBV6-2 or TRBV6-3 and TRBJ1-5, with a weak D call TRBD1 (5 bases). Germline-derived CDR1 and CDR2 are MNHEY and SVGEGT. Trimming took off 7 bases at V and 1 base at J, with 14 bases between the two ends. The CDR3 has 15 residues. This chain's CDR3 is CASTGLGGSNQPQHF. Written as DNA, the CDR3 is TGTGCCAGCACGGGCCTCGGGGGGAGCAATCAGCCCCAGCATTTT.

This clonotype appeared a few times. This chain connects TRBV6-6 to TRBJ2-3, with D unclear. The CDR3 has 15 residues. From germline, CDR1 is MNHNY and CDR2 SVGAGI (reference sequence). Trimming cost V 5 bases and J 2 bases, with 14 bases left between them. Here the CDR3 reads CASSLYSTSTDTQYF. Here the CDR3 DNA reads TGTGCCAGCAGTCTATACTCGACTTCCACAGATACGCAGTATTTT.

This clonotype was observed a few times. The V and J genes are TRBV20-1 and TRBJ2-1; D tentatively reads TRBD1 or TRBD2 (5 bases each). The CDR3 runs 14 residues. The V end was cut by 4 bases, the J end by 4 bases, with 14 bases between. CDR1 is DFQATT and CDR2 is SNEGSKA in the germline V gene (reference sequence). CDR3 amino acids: CSAKGTWDYNEQFF. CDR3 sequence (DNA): TGCAGTGCTAAAGGGACGTGGGATTACAATGAGCAGTTCTTC.

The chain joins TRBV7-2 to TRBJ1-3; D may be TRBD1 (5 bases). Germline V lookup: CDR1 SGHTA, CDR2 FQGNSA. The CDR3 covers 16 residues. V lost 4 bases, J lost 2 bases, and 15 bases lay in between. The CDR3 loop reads CASSSLGATTGNTIYF. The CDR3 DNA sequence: TGTGCCAGCAGCTCCCTAGGGGCTACGACTGGAAACACCATATATTTT.

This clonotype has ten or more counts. CDR3 loop: CASSLVLGNEQFF. The CDR3 coding sequence is TGTGCCAGCAGTTTAGTTCTCGGGAATGAGCAGTTCTTC. The V call is TRBV12-3 or TRBV12-4, the J call TRBJ2-1; D is unresolved. Trimming stripped 1 base from V and 7 bases from J, with 8 bases between. The CDR3 runs 13 residues.